The 30 T cell receptor beta chains below were found in one sample sequenced in a study of shared clonotypes between healthy human individuals. Sequencing used immunoSEQ multiplex PCR; TCRdb keeps in-frame clones, though not all of them. The sample has approximately 1.9 million clones, around 93% seen once. CD8 cells classed as naive were CD45RO-negative and positively selected for CCR7, excluding terminally differentiated effector memory CD45RA+ cells. The sample consisted of naive CD8+ T cells from PBMCs. Receptors were obtained from a man aged 18 to 29 in good health. Some clones in this sample may be carry-over from other donors' samples.

J is TRBJ2-7 and V is TRBV7-9; 8 bases align to TRBD2. Per the germline V gene, CDR1 is SEHNR and CDR2 is FQNEAQ (reference sequence). The CDR3 has 17 residues. Losses at the gene ends were 3 bases for V and 3 bases for J; bases not matched to a gene: 13. CDR3 residues: CASSFPPSGSNLYEQYF. As DNA, the CDR3 is TGTGCCAGCAGCTTTCCACCCAGCGGGAGTAACCTCTACGAGCAGTACTTC.

The chain employs TRBV5-1 and TRBJ2-7; possible D gene TRBD2, 6 bases. CDR3 length: 16 residues. V was cut by 0 bases and J by 0 bases, with 13 bases left in between. Germline V gene sequence: CDR1 SGHRS, CDR2 YFSETQ. The CDR3 protein is CASSLGRDRSSYEQYF. In nucleotides, the CDR3 is TGCGCCAGCAGCTTGGGGAGGGACCGGAGCTCCTACGAGCAGTACTTC.

A single count supports this clone. CDR3 region: CASSRKMPGGETQYF. The DNA for the CDR3 is TGTGCCAGCAGCCGGAAAATGCCCGGGGGGGAGACCCAGTACTTC. V gene TRBV13 combines with J gene TRBJ2-5, with 7 positions matching TRBD2. The CDR3 runs to 15 residues. V shed 5 bases and J 5 bases; nucleotides not matched to a gene: 11. Germline V lookup: CDR1 PRHDT, CDR2 FYEKMQ (reference sequence).

The CDR3, as DNA: TGCGCCAGCAGCCAACCAATCTCATTAAGCGGGAGGGGGGAGACCCAGTACTTC. Translation: CASSQPISLSGRGETQYF. V gene TRBV4-1 combines with J gene TRBJ2-5; TRBD2 aligns across 10 bases. CDR1 is MGHRA and CDR2 is YSYEKL in the germline V gene. The CDR3 sequence is 18 residues long. V was clipped by 2 bases and J by 5 bases; unmatched bases: 14.

The genes are TRBV4-2 and TRBJ1-1; D gene uncertain. In germline, CDR1 is LGHNA, CDR2 YNFKEQ. V lost 6 bases to trimming and J lost 3 bases, with 11 bases between them. CDR3 length equals 13 residues. For the CDR3, the DNA is TGTGCCAGCAGAGAGGGTGTTCACACTGAAGCTTTCTTT. Its translation: CASREGVHTEAFF.

This chain uses TRBV9 with TRBJ2-5; no definite D call. Trimming took off 0 bases at V and 1 base at J, with 10 bases between the two ends. CDR3 length: 15 residues. Germline-derived CDR1 and CDR2 are SGDLS and YYNGEE. The CDR3 protein is CASSVGFGIQETQYF. The CDR3 DNA reads as TGTGCCAGCAGCGTAGGATTTGGGATCCAAGAGACCCAGTACTTC.

V is TRBV7-9 and J is TRBJ2-4; D is unresolved. The germline V gene encodes CDR1 SEHNR and CDR2 FQNEAQ (reference sequence). Between the trimmed V and J ends, which lost 1 base and 1 base, there was a span of 8 bases. The CDR3 extends over 15 amino acids. The CDR3 loop is CASSLVPEAKNIQYF. CDR3 DNA sequence: TGTGCCAGCAGCTTAGTCCCAGAGGCCAAAAACATTCAGTACTTC.

The chain's CDR3 is CAWRFGAGYYEQYF. Here the CDR3 DNA reads TGTGCCTGGAGGTTTGGGGCAGGCTACTACGAGCAGTACTTC. V is TRBV30 and J is TRBJ2-5; D is perhaps TRBD1 (5 bases). The DNA end is more similar to TRBJ2-7, so the J call may be wrong. This CDR3 contains 14 residues. CDR1 and CDR2 (germline): GTSNPN, SVGIG (reference sequence).

The V and J genes are TRBV29-1 and TRBJ2-7; 9 bases are a match to TRBD2. V was clipped by 6 bases and J by 2 bases; unmatched bases: 5. The CDR3 is 13 residues long. The germline CDR1 and CDR2 sequences are SQVTM and ANQGSEA. The CDR3: CSVSSGTTYEQYF. DNA for the CDR3: TGCAGCGTCTCTAGCGGGACGACCTACGAGCAGTACTTC.

The J gene is TRBJ2-1, the V gene TRBV27; 8 bases align to TRBD1. Germline loops: CDR1 MNHEY, CDR2 SMNVEV (reference sequence). V lost 5 bases and J lost 7; bases outside the gene matches: 16. The CDR3 runs to 17 residues. DNA for the CDR3: TGTGCCAGCAGTGCCGGGCCGGGACAGGCTACGAAGAATGAGCAGTTCTTC. It encodes CASSAGPGQATKNEQFF.

J is TRBJ2-7 and V is TRBV6-1, with 7 bases that match TRBD2. Trimming removed 6 bases from V and 1 base from J; junction bases left unmatched: 6. CDR3 length: 14 residues. Germline assignment: CDR1 MNHNS and CDR2 SASEGT. The CDR3, as DNA: TGTGCCAGCAGCCAAGCGGGACCATCCTACGAGCAGTACTTC. Protein product: CASSQAGPSYEQYF.

This rearrangement joins TRBV25-1 to TRBJ2-3; TRBD2 agrees at 7 bases. CDR3 size: 13 residues. V lost 10 bases and J lost 1; bases outside the gene matches: 5. Germline V gene data show CDR1 as MGHDK and CDR2 as SYGVNS. In DNA form, the CDR3 reads TGTGCCACTGCTAGCGGTGGCACAGATACGCAGTATTTT. As protein: CATASGGTDTQYF.

The chain employs TRBV27 and TRBJ2-7, with TRBD2 as a possible D gene (7 bases). Germline CDR1 reads MNHEY; CDR2 reads SMNVEV (reference sequence). The V and J ends lost 7 bases and 2 bases respectively, with 15 bases between them. The CDR3 is made up of 14 amino acids. CDR3: CASTVRGGTYEQYF. DNA for the CDR3: TGTGCCAGCACGGTTAGGGGGGGCACCTACGAGCAGTACTTC.

V is TRBV18 and J is TRBJ2-7; 10 nucleotides match TRBD1. The J segment lost 6 bases and the V segment lost 5 bases, leaving 13 bases of the junction unmatched. This CDR3 contains 16 residues. Germline V gene lookup returns CDR1 KGHSH and CDR2 LQKENI. The CDR3 bases are TGTGCCAGCTCAAGCCGGGACAGGGGACCCCCTCTCGAGCAGTACTTC. Translated: CASSSRDRGPPLEQYF. Filled out from reference TRBV18 and TRBJ2-7, the complete variable domain reads NAGVMQNPRHLVRRRGQEARLRCSPMKGHSHVYWYRQLPEEGLKFMVYLQKENIIDESGMPKERFSAEFPKEGPSILRIQQVVRGDSAAYFCASSSRDRGPPLEQYFGPGTRLTVT.

This chain uses TRBV28 with TRBJ2-5, with 7 nucleotides matching TRBD2. Germline V CDR1 and CDR2: MDHEN, SYDVKM. The CDR3 loop spans 15 amino acids. V shed 9 bases, J shed 5 bases, and the junction held 15 bases outside the gene matches. CDR3 DNA: TGTGCCAGTCCACCGGGGGAGGGCCCGGGGGAGACCCAGTACTTC. Residues: CASPPGEGPGETQYF. Together with reference TRBV28 and TRBJ2-5, the CDR3 gives the full variable domain: DVKVTQSSRYLVKRTGEKVFLECVQDMDHENMFWYRQDPGLGLRLIYFSYDVKMKEKGDIPEGYSVSREKKERFSLILESASTNQTSMYLCASPPGEGPGETQYFGPGTRLLVL.

V and J are TRBV2 and TRBJ1-4; D might be TRBD1 (5 bases). CDR3 length: 15 residues. The germline V gene encodes CDR1 SNHLY and CDR2 FYNNEI. Trimming stripped 2 bases from V and 3 bases from J, with 10 bases between. The CDR3 DNA follows: TGTGCCAGCAGTGAAATAGGGGAAGCTAATGAAAAACTGTTTTTT. This encodes CASSEIGEANEKLFF.

The table lists this clone with a count of one. The chain's CDR3 is CASSQRLTWETQYF. The CDR3 region has the DNA TGTGCCAGCAGCCAAAGGCTAACCTGGGAGACCCAGTACTTC. The chain uses TRBV14 and TRBJ2-5; the D is unclear. V shed 2 bases and J shed 5 bases, with 12 bases lying between them. The germline V gene has CDR1 SGHDN and CDR2 FVKESK. The CDR3 has 14 amino acids.

The chain couples TRBV27 to TRBJ2-5, with TRBD1 as a possible D gene (5 bases). With 3 bases removed from V and 1 base from J, the gap between germline ends came to 12 bases. The CDR3 has 15 amino acids. Germline lookup yields CDR1 MNHEY and CDR2 SMNVEV (reference sequence). CDR3 coding DNA: TGTGCCAGCAGTTTGGGGCAGGGCAGCCAAGAGACCCAGTACTTC. Translated, it gives CASSLGQGSQETQYF.

Comment on this clone: Other DNA sequences in this specimen translate into the identical CDR3. The rearrangement joins TRBV4-1 to TRBJ2-3; D remains ambiguous. This CDR3 contains 14 residues. Germline values: CDR1 MGHRA, CDR2 YSYEKL. Trimming took off 2 bases at V and 1 base at J, with 7 bases between the two ends. The CDR3 coding sequence is TGCGCCAGCAGCCAAATCCAGGGCACAGATACGCAGTATTTT. Protein product: CASSQIQGTDTQYF.

This clone was picked up one time. This sequence joins TRBV6-5 and TRBJ2-3, with D tentatively TRBD2 (5 bases). The V end was cut by 5 bases, the J end by 1 base, with 10 bases between. The germline CDR1 and CDR2 sequences are MNHEY and SVGAGI. The CDR3 is made up of 14 amino acids. CDR3 loop: CASSNSEGTDTQYF. The CDR3 DNA follows: TGTGCCAGCAGTAATAGCGAGGGCACAGATACGCAGTATTTT.

As regards this clone: Other DNA sequences in this specimen translate into the identical CDR3. The rearrangement uses TRBV29-1 and TRBJ2-4; D may be TRBD1 (6 bases). V was cut by 4 bases and J by 1 base, with 11 bases left in between. CDR3 length equals 14 residues. Looked up from germline, CDR1 is SQVTM and CDR2 is ANQGSEA. The CDR3 bases are TGCAGCGTTGTTGGGGGCTGGGCCAAAAACATTCAGTACTTC. This codes for CSVVGGWAKNIQYF.

The chain links TRBV5-6 to TRBJ2-2; D not certain. Germline V gene lookup returns CDR1 SGHDT and CDR2 YYEEEE. The CDR3 is 13 residues long. V dropped 1 base and J dropped 8 bases, with 9 bases sitting between them. DNA of the CDR3: TGTGCCAGCAGCTTGTGGGTTATGGGGGAGCTGTTTTTT. It specifies CASSLWVMGELFF.

The rearrangement uses TRBV9 and TRBJ1-2; 8 nucleotides line up with TRBD1. V gave up 4 bases and J gave up 8 bases; unmatched junction bases: 16. The CDR3 is 16 residues long. In germline, CDR1 is SGDLS, CDR2 YYNGEE. The CDR3 spells CASSTYRTGSPSGYTF. DNA for the CDR3: TGTGCCAGCAGCACATACCGGACAGGGTCCCCGTCCGGCTACACCTTC.

This clone has just one count. V is TRBV6-6 and J is TRBJ2-1; possible D gene TRBD1, 6 bases. Per germline, CDR1 MNHNY and CDR2 SVGAGI (reference sequence). This CDR3 is 16 amino acids long. V dropped 0 bases and J dropped 8 bases, with 17 bases sitting between them. This CDR3 reads CASSYSITGPSDEQFF. CDR3 in DNA: TGTGCCAGCAGTTACTCGATTACAGGGCCCTCTGATGAGCAGTTCTTC.

The chain carries TRBV27 and TRBJ2-7, with D hard to call. CDR1 and CDR2 (germline): MNHEY, SMNVEV (reference sequence). The V end was cut by 4 bases, the J end by 5 bases, with 12 bases between. This CDR3 comprises 13 residues. The CDR3 DNA sequence: TGTGCCAGCAGTTCGCTGAACGGACACGAGCAGTACTTC. This codes for CASSSLNGHEQYF.

The chain uses TRBV19 and TRBJ2-3, with D perhaps being TRBD1 or TRBD2 (5 bases each). The ends were cut back, 9 bases at V and 8 bases at J, with 21 bases in the middle. The CDR3 extends over 14 amino acids. From germline, CDR1 is LNHDA and CDR2 SQIVND (reference sequence). CDR3 nucleotides: TGTGCCAGCGGTGGGGACCACAAAGACGGTACGCAGTATTTT. This sequence encodes CASGGDHKDGTQYF.

The chain couples TRBV5-1 to TRBJ2-3, with D tentatively TRBD1 (6 bases). Trimming cost V 0 bases and J 2 bases, with 10 bases left between them. Germline assignment: CDR1 SGHRS and CDR2 YFSETQ. The CDR3 length is 15 residues. The CDR3 loop is CASSLDRVITDTQYF. The CDR3 DNA reads TGCGCCAGCAGCTTGGACAGGGTTATCACAGATACGCAGTATTTT.

Written as DNA, the CDR3 is TGTGCCAGCAGCTTAGTTAACCCCACAGATACGCAGTATTTT. This codes for CASSLVNPTDTQYF. The chain links TRBV7-9 to TRBJ2-3; D ambiguous. The V gene's germline CDR1 is SEHNR and CDR2 FQNEAQ (reference sequence). Between the trimmed V and J ends, which lost 1 base and 2 bases, there was a span of 7 bases. The CDR3 runs to 14 residues.

The chain links TRBV5-6 to TRBJ2-2; 9 nucleotides align to TRBD2. The CDR3 contains 19 residues. Germline V CDR1 and CDR2: SGHDT, YYEEEE. The V gene end was trimmed by 0 bases and the J gene end by 1 base; junction bases not matched to a gene: 10. The CDR3, as DNA: TGTGCCAGCAGCTTGGGGAGCCCTCGACTAGCGGAGAACACCGGGGAGCTGTTTTTT. This sequence encodes CASSLGSPRLAENTGELFF.

A single count supports this clone. The gene calls are TRBV7-9 and TRBJ2-1; 10 nucleotides agree with TRBD1. The CDR3 consists of 14 residues. Germline CDR1 SEHNR, CDR2 FQNEAQ (reference sequence). Trimming removed 11 bases from V and 10 bases from J; junction bases left unmatched: 14. The CDR3 protein is CALPQGQGVKEQFF. CDR3 sequence (DNA): TGTGCCCTCCCCCAAGGACAGGGGGTGAAAGAGCAGTTCTTC.